The 17 T cell receptor beta chains in this list originate from one sample, sequenced in a study of early T cells in non-severe SARS-CoV-2 infection. MiXCR, applied by TCRdb to the 5' RACE reads, yields one record per CDR3 protein. The top ten clones hold approximately 5.5% of a sample with roughly 70,000 distinct CDR3 sequences, around 13% of them seen once. Sequenced sample: whole blood. The receptors were sampled from an adult who was a healthcare worker with PCR-confirmed SARS-CoV-2 infection or an uninfected control (not recorded which).

The gene calls are TRBV20-1 and TRBJ1-5; no clear D. The CDR3 is 15 amino acids. V was clipped by 2 bases and J by 5 bases, with 16 bases between them. In germline, CDR1 is DFQATT, CDR2 SNEGSKA (reference sequence). CDR3 DNA: TGCAGTGCTAGACCTTCTGCCGATTCCGATCAGCCCCAGCATTTT. Protein sequence: CSARPSADSDQPQHF.

This clonotype was seen more than once but under ten times. The chain recombines TRBV7-6 with TRBJ2-1, with D perhaps TRBD2 (5 bases). Looked up from germline, CDR1 is SGHVS and CDR2 is FNYEAQ. V lost 5 bases and J 9 bases, leaving 14 bases between the germline ends. This CDR3 region has 13 residues. This CDR3 is CASSPYPRGEQFF. The CDR3 DNA follows: TGTGCCAGCAGCCCATATCCCCGGGGTGAGCAGTTCTTC.

V and J are TRBV18 and TRBJ1-1; unclear D gene. V lost 3 bases and J 0 bases, leaving 14 bases between the germline ends. Germline CDR1 KGHSH, CDR2 LQKENI. This CDR3 has 16 residues. The CDR3 loop reads CASSPVEGGMNTEAFF. CDR3 nucleotides: TGTGCCAGCTCACCTGTGGAGGGAGGGATGAACACTGAAGCTTTCTTT.

This clonotype has a count of ten or more. V is TRBV6-6 and J is TRBJ1-1; D ambiguous. From germline, CDR1 is MNHNY and CDR2 SVGAGI (reference sequence). The germline V and J ends were trimmed by 5 bases and 5 bases, with 12 bases remaining between them. The CDR3 is 13 amino acids. CDR3 DNA sequence: TGTGCCAGCAGTCCGACACCGCAGACTGAAGCTTTCTTT. Its protein is CASSPTPQTEAFF.

This clonotype has ten or more counts. The chain carries TRBV10-3 and TRBJ2-7; 11 bases are shared with TRBD1. Germline V gives CDR1 ENHRY, CDR2 SYGVKD. J gave up 0 bases and V 1 base, and 2 bases lay outside the gene matches. CDR3 size: 16 residues. This CDR3 reads CAISEYGTGGSYEQYF. CDR3 DNA: TGTGCCATCAGTGAGTATGGGACAGGGGGCTCCTACGAGCAGTACTTC.

This clonotype was recorded a few times. The V and J genes are TRBV5-6 and TRBJ2-7, with D perhaps matching TRBD2 (6 bases). Between the trimmed V and J ends, which lost 0 bases and 4 bases, there was a span of 11 bases. This CDR3 has 14 amino acids. Germline values: CDR1 SGHDT, CDR2 YYEEEE. The CDR3 here is CASSLGEAGYEQYF. The CDR3 DNA follows: TGTGCCAGCAGCTTGGGAGAGGCGGGGTACGAGCAGTACTTC.

The rearrangement links TRBV7-9 to TRBJ2-3; tentatively, D is TRBD1 or TRBD2 (5 bases each). The germline CDR1 and CDR2 sequences are SEHNR and FQNEAQ (reference sequence). V gave up 0 bases and J gave up 7 bases, with 11 bases separating them. This CDR3 spans 14 amino acids. CDR3 sequence: CASSLARDGYTQYF. In DNA form, the CDR3 reads TGTGCCAGCAGCTTAGCCAGGGACGGATATACGCAGTATTTT.

The chain has TRBV9 and TRBJ2-2; weak D call: TRBD2 (5 bases). This CDR3 comprises 16 residues. V gave up 0 bases and J gave up 8 bases, with 17 bases separating them. Germline assignment: CDR1 SGDLS and CDR2 YYNGEE. The chain's CDR3 is CASSVGASMTSGELFF. The CDR3 DNA reads as TGTGCCAGCAGCGTAGGAGCTAGCATGACGTCTGGGGAGCTGTTTTTT.

Ten or more counts support this clonotype. V is TRBV12-3 or TRBV12-4 and J is TRBJ2-3; D tentatively reads TRBD1 or TRBD2 (5 bases each). V was shortened by 7 bases and J by 5 bases, with 13 bases between the two germline ends. This CDR3 is built from 13 residues. Here the CDR3 DNA reads TGTGCCAGCACCTTCGGGGCCGAAGATACGCAGTATTTT. Residues: CASTFGAEDTQYF.

This clonotype occurred a few times. This chain links TRBV7-9 with TRBJ2-3, with TRBD2 matching over 15 bases. CDR3 length equals 21 residues. V shed 4 bases, J shed 1 base, and the junction held 15 bases outside the gene matches. The germline CDR1 and CDR2 sequences are SEHNR and FQNEAQ (reference sequence). The DNA of the CDR3 is TGTGCCAGCAGCTCGGGACTAGCGGGGGGCGCCTCAGCAGCCCGCACAGATACGCAGTATTTT. Amino acid sequence: CASSSGLAGGASAARTDTQYF.

This clonotype occurred many times. CDR3 nucleotide sequence: TGTGCCAGCAGCTTCACCGGGACAGGGACCAGGAATGAGCAGTTCTTC. It translates to CASSFTGTGTRNEQFF. The chain carries TRBV7-3 and TRBJ2-1; 9 bases fit TRBD1. CDR1 and CDR2 (germline): SGHTA, FQGTGA. J gave up 7 bases and V 3 bases, and 10 bases lay outside the gene matches. The CDR3 contains 16 residues. Full variable domain (missing parts from reference TRBV7-3 and TRBJ2-1): GAGVSQTPSNKVTEKGKYVELRCDPISGHTALYWYRQSLGQGPEFLIYFQGTGAADDSGLPNDRFFAVRPEGSVSTLKIQRTERGDSAVYLCASSFTGTGTRNEQFFGPGTRLTVL.

This rearrangement joins TRBV20-1 to TRBJ2-7, with unresolved D. Between the trimmed V and J ends, which lost 5 bases and 2 bases, there was a span of 16 bases. From germline, CDR1 is DFQATT and CDR2 SNEGSKA (reference sequence). This CDR3 has 14 residues. The CDR3 here is CSAWVHGFTYEQYF. In DNA, the CDR3 is TGCAGTGCTTGGGTCCACGGGTTCACCTACGAGCAGTACTTC.

This clonotype was picked up many times. The chain links TRBV7-8 to TRBJ1-2; D remains unclear. The CDR3 has 16 residues. Germline assignment: CDR1 SGHVS and CDR2 FQNEAQ. V was shortened by 4 bases and J by 4 bases, with 19 bases between the two germline ends. This chain's CDR3 is CASSSGLPILLYGYTF. The CDR3 nucleotides read TGTGCCAGCAGCTCAGGTCTCCCGATACTCCTCTATGGCTACACCTTC.

This clonotype was found many times. The chain employs TRBV29-1 and TRBJ1-2; D uncertain. CDR3 length equals 11 residues. Trimming shortened V by 8 bases and J by 8 bases, and 15 bases separated the two germline ends. Per the germline V gene, CDR1 is SQVTM and CDR2 is ANQGSEA. The CDR3 protein is CSLDLLKGYTF. CDR3 DNA: TGCAGCCTCGATCTCCTAAAAGGCTACACCTTC.

The chain has TRBV7-9 and TRBJ2-7, with D possibly TRBD1 on 5 matching bases. The V end lost 1 base, the J end lost 1 base, and 11 bases lay between the germline ends. Germline assignment: CDR1 SEHNR and CDR2 FQNEAQ (reference sequence). The CDR3 has 15 amino acids. CDR3: CASSLDAGISYEQYF. CDR3 DNA: TGTGCCAGCAGCTTAGACGCAGGGATTTCCTACGAGCAGTACTTC.

This clonotype was seen at least ten times. The CDR3 sequence: CASSYSNRGQDTEAFF. The DNA of the CDR3 is TGTGCCAGCAGTTACTCGAATAGGGGGCAGGACACTGAAGCTTTCTTT. This sequence joins TRBV6-5 and TRBJ1-1; TRBD1 agrees at 7 bases. The V gene's germline CDR1 is MNHEY and CDR2 SVGAGI. This CDR3 is 16 amino acids long. Trimming at V came to 0 bases and at J to 3 bases, leaving 7 bases not matched to a gene.

The chain has TRBV7-9 and TRBJ2-7; TRBD2 might be the D (5 bases). Germline CDR1 and CDR2: SEHNR and FQNEAQ (reference sequence). V was cut by 3 bases and J by 7 bases, with 7 bases left in between. The CDR3 covers 11 residues. In nucleotides, the CDR3 is TGTGCCAGCAGCTTTCGCGGGGAGCAGTACTTC. Translated: CASSFRGEQYF.